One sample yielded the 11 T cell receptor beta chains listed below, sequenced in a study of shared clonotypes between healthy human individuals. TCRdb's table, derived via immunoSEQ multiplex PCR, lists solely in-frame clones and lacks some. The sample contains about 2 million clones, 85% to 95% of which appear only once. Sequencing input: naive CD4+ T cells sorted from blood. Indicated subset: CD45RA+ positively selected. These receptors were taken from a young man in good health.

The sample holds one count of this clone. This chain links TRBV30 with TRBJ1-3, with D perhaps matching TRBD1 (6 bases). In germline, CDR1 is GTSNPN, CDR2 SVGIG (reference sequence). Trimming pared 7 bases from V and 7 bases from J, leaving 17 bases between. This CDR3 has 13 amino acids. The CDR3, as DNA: TGTGCCTTCCAACGAGGGGGACGGAACACCATATATTTT. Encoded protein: CAFQRGGRNTIYF.

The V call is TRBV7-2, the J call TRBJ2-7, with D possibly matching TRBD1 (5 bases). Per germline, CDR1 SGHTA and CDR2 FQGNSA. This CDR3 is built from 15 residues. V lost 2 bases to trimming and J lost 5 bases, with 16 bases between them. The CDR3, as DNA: TGTGCCAGCAGCTTAATGGGGCAGGGAAACGACGAGCAGTACTTC. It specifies CASSLMGQGNDEQYF.

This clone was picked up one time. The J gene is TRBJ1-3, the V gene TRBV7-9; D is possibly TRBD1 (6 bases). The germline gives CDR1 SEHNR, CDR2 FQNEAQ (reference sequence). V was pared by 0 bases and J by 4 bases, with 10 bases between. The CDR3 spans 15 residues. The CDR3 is CASSLAPQGGNTIYF. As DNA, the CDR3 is TGTGCCAGCAGCTTAGCGCCACAGGGAGGAAACACCATATATTTT.

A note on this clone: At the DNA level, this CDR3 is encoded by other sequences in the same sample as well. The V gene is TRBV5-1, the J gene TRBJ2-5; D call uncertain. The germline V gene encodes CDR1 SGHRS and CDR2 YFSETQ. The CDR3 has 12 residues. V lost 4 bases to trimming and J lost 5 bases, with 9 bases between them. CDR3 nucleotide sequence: TGCGCCAGCAGCCCATCACTCGAGACCCAGTACTTC. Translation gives CASSPSLETQYF.

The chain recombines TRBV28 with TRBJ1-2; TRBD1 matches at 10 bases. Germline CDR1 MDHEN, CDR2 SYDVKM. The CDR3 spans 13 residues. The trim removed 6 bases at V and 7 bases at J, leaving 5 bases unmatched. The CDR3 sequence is CASRAGQGRGYTF. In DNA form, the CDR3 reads TGTGCCAGCAGAGCGGGACAGGGGCGTGGCTACACCTTC.

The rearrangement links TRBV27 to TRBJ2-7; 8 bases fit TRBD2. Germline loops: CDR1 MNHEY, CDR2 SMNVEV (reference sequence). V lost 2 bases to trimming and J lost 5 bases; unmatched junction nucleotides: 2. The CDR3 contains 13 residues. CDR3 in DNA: TGTGCCAGCAGTTTAGGGACTAGTGACGAGCAGTACTTC. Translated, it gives CASSLGTSDEQYF.

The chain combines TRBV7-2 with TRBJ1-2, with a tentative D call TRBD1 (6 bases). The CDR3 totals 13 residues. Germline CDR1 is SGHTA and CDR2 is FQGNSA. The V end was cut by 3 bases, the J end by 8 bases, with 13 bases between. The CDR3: CASSFETGTGYTF. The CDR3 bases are TGTGCCAGCAGCTTTGAAACAGGGACCGGCTACACCTTC.

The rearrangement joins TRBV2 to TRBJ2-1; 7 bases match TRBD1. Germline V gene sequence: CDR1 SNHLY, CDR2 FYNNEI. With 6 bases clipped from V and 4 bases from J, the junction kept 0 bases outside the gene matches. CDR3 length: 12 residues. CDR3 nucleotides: TGTGCCAGCAGGGGACAGTACAATGAGCAGTTCTTC. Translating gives CASRGQYNEQFF.

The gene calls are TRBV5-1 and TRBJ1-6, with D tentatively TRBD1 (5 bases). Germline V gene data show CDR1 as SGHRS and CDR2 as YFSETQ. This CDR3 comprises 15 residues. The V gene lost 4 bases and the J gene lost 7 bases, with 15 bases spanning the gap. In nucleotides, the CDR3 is TGCGCCAGCAGCGCGAATCCGGGGACGAATTCACCCCTCCACTTT. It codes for CASSANPGTNSPLHF.

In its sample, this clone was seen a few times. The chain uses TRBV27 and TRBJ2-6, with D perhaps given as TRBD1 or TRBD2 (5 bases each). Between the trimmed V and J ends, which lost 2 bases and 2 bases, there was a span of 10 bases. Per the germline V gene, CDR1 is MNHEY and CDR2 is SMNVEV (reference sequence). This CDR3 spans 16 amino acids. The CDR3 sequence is CASSLVGTAGANVLTF. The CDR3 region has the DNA TGTGCCAGCAGTTTAGTAGGGACGGCTGGGGCCAACGTCCTGACTTTC.

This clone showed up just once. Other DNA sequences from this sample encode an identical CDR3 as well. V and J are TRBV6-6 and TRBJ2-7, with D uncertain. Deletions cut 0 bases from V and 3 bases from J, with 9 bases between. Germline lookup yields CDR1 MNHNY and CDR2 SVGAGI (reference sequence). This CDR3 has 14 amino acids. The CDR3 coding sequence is TGTGCCAGCAGTTACTCGTCCCCCGGCTACGAGCAGTACTTC. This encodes CASSYSSPGYEQYF.